These 5 T cell receptor beta chains were sequenced from one sample in a study of blood T cell repertoires in COVID-19. The repertoire was sequenced with immunoSEQ multiplex PCR; TCRdb's copy has only in-frame clones and lacks some. The sample lists some 70,000 clones, around 74% seen once, with 14% to 15% in the top ten. The source material was peripheral blood. These receptors all stem from a man aged 55-75 years with COVID-19, enrolled during active disease.

This clone was recorded a few times. The chain couples TRBV12-3 or TRBV12-4 to TRBJ1-4, with 8 bases matching TRBD1. V shed 7 bases and J 5 bases; nucleotides not matched to a gene: 3. The CDR3 runs to 13 residues. For the CDR3, the DNA is TGTGCCAGCACGGCAGGGGGCAATGAAAAACTGTTTTTT. This translates into CASTAGGNEKLFF.

The chain employs TRBV10-3 and TRBJ1-2, with a possible D match to TRBD1 (5 bases). V lost 4 bases and J lost 9, with 12 bases in between. The CDR3 length is 12 residues. Per the germline V gene, CDR1 is ENHRY and CDR2 is SYGVKD. The chain's CDR3 is CAISGLGESYTF. The CDR3 nucleotides are TGTGCCATCAGTGGTTTAGGGGAAAGCTACACCTTC.

J is TRBJ2-5 and V is TRBV7-3, with 9 bases matching TRBD2. Per germline, CDR1 SGHTA and CDR2 FQGTGA. The CDR3 runs 14 residues. V was clipped by 4 bases and J by 5 bases; unmatched bases: 5. This CDR3 is CASSSGLAWETQYF. The CDR3 coding sequence is TGTGCCAGCAGCTCCGGACTAGCGTGGGAGACCCAGTACTTC.

Sample share makes this clone medium-sized (0.01 to 0.1%). The chain combines TRBV4-1 with TRBJ2-1; D is possibly TRBD2 (5 bases). V was shortened by 9 bases and J by 4 bases, with 19 bases between the two germline ends. The germline V gene has CDR1 MGHRA and CDR2 YSYEKL. The CDR3 runs 15 residues. The CDR3, as DNA: TGCGCCAGTCAGTCGGGAACGGGGATGTACAATGAGCAGTTCTTC. This translates into CASQSGTGMYNEQFF.

This chain uses TRBV4-2 with TRBJ2-1; 10 positions agree with TRBD2. The CDR3 contains 16 residues. With 1 base clipped from V and 4 bases from J, the junction kept 4 bases outside the gene matches. CDR1 and CDR2 (germline): LGHNA, YNFKEQ. CDR3: CASSQVTSGAYNEQFF. For the CDR3, the DNA is TGTGCCAGCAGCCAAGTTACTAGCGGGGCTTACAATGAGCAGTTCTTC.